This T cell receptor (beta chain) was identified in a study of T-cell memory formation after mild COVID-19 (dated by TCRdb to 2020 to 2023). In the study overall: Most TCR sequence clusters were specific to one of the two donors. T-cell clones expanding and contracting after mild COVID-19 in a couple of donors were tracked by longitudinal TCRalpha and TCRbeta repertoire sequencing. Two young, previously healthy adult volunteers made up the cohort, one male and one female. Broader findings and caveats from the paper: SARS-CoV-2 specificity of the second-wave clones peaking on day 37 was not confirmed. Some responding clones were found in pre-infection memory, which suggests that pre-existing cross-reactive memory T cells took part in the SARS-CoV-2 response. The study covered only a couple of mild cases, and larger cohorts including severe cases with pre-infection samples were considered necessary. Contracting CD4+ clones appeared mostly in the CM and EM memory subsets, whereas CD8+ clones were enriched in EMRA. Clones contracting from day 15 to 85 had balanced CD4/CD8 phenotypes, while a second wave expanding from day 15 to 37 was biased towards CD4+.

The junction shows trimming of 5 bases on V and 1 base on J, and the gene matches do not reach 8 bases of it. CDR1 and CDR2 are drawn from the germline V gene (reference sequence): DFQATT, SNEGSKA. There are 16 amino acids in the CDR3, from cysteine to phenylalanine inclusive. The CDR3 DNA has 48 bases and is translated from base 1. Ficoll-Paque density gradient centrifugation was used to isolate PBMCs. As to this clonotype: It lacks a known antigen. Base quality data are lacking; no much larger clone is found one base away.

For sequencing, an Illumina NovaSeq 6000 was employed. Using 5'RACE with constant-segment primers, TCRalpha and TCRbeta cDNA libraries were constructed, with sample barcodes and unique molecular identifiers added in the process. Trizol reagent was used to extract RNA from every sample. Library amplification was performed in two PCR steps, and a second sample barcode and Illumina TruSeq adapters were introduced in the second step. Sequencing of the libraries was done on an Illumina NovaSeq, producing 2 x 150 bp paired-end reads. The paper's processing steps were these. Reads were demultiplexed and collapsed into UMI-guided consensus sequences with migec v1.2.7. Using mixcr v2.1.11, UMI consensuses were aligned to TRA and TRB V and J templates and then assembled into clonotypes. Expanded or contracted clonotypes were those called significant by both edgeR and NoisET, with noise models trained on biological replicates. For edgeR calls, a false discovery rate-adjusted p below 0.01 and a log2 fold-change threshold of 1 were applied. As an exploratory analysis of dynamics, max-normalized trajectories of the 1000 most abundant clonotypes were examined with PCA combined with hierarchical clustering. Each responding clone was given a CD4 or CD8 phenotype based on the CD4+ and CD8+ repertoires, which had been sequenced separately. TCRdb applied fastp at Q25 and MiXCR to the public reads, then kept only in-frame beta chains. Every CDR3 protein is listed once, alongside the most common genes and DNA of its rows. For this entry, the V and J calls and clone size follow TCRdb and not the study's own pipeline. Here the sample has 130,000 to 150,000 distinct CDR3 sequences; about a fifth occur a single time. Approximately 2.3% of the sample rests with the top ten.

The sequence links TRBV20-1 to TRBJ2-3; 11 of the junction bases match TRBD2. Sequences were obtained from PBMCs or a T cell subset sorted from them (not recorded which). This TCR derives from an adult woman who had mild COVID-19 (a few samples of this study predate the infection). The sample titles of this study are shuffled in the database, so cell type and time point are left out; the donor was told from shared clones. The DNA sequence is as follows: TGCAGTGCTTTCAGCCCGGGACTAGCGGGCACAGATACGCAGTATTTT. It specifies CSAFSPGLAGTDTQYF.